These 6 T cell receptor beta chains were sequenced from one sample in a study of blood T cell repertoires in COVID-19. Assay: immunoSEQ multiplex PCR; the TCRdb copy retains only in-frame clones and omits some. The sample lists 430,000 or so clones; roughly 90% were seen once. The sequencing input was PBMCs or T cells enriched from blood (not recorded which). The source of these receptors is a middle-aged woman who had recovered from COVID-19.

V and J are TRBV12-3 or TRBV12-4 and TRBJ1-1, with 10 bases that match TRBD1. There are 13 residues in the CDR3. The J segment lost 10 bases and the V segment lost 7 bases, leaving 9 bases of the junction unmatched. The CDR3 bases are TGTGCCAGCACCGAAGGGACAGGGGTGGTAGCTTTCTTT. Residues: CASTEGTGVVAFF.

Worth noting for this clone: Its ends do not fully match the called genes, so a read error is possible. The CDR3 sequence is CASSLAEGTSRLGMDTQYF. The CDR3 nucleotides read TGTGCCAGCAGCCTAGCCGAAGGGACTAGCCGCCTGGGGATGGATACGCAGTATTTT. The chain couples TRBV7-8 to TRBJ2-3, with 9 nucleotides matching TRBD2. CDR1 SGHVS and CDR2 FQNEAQ come from the germline V gene. The CDR3 runs to 19 residues. Using reference TRBV7-8 and TRBJ2-3 for the parts outside the CDR3, the full variable domain is GAGVSQSPRYKVAKRGQDVALRCDPISGHVSLFWYQQALGQGPEFLTYFQNEAQLDKSGLPSDRFFAERPEGSVSTLKIQRTQQEDSAVYLCASSLAEGTSRLGMDTQYFGPGTRLTVL.

This chain connects TRBV12-3 or TRBV12-4 to TRBJ2-1; D unclear. The CDR3 is 10 amino acids. V lost 8 bases to trimming and J lost 10 bases, with 9 bases between them. The CDR3: CASGWREQFF. The CDR3 region has the DNA TGTGCCAGCGGGTGGCGGGAGCAGTTCTTC.

The J gene is TRBJ2-7, the V gene TRBV7-2; 11 bases agree with TRBD2. The V segment lost 0 bases and the J segment 4 bases; nucleotides outside the gene matches: 14. Germline V lookup: CDR1 SGHTA, CDR2 FQGNSA. CDR3 size: 19 residues. The CDR3 region is CASSLAPLTSGSGGYEQYF. The DNA of the CDR3 is TGTGCCAGCAGCTTAGCGCCCCTAACTAGCGGGAGTGGGGGTTACGAGCAGTACTTC.

The chain couples TRBV15 to TRBJ1-1; 7 bases agree with TRBD1. Looked up from germline, CDR1 is LNHNV and CDR2 is YYDKDF (reference sequence). The CDR3 contains 15 residues. With V trimmed by 2 bases and J by 3 bases, 6 bases remained unmatched. CDR3 sequence reads: CATSRLTGEDTEAFF. Here the CDR3 DNA reads TGTGCCACCAGCAGACTTACAGGGGAGGACACTGAAGCTTTCTTT.

The chain has TRBV24-1 and TRBJ2-1; 8 bases align to TRBD1. Germline CDR1 reads KGHDR; CDR2 reads SFDVKD. V shed 6 bases and J 2 bases; nucleotides not matched to a gene: 5. This CDR3 region has 15 residues. The CDR3 DNA sequence: TGTGCCACCAGTAGGACAGGGAGGCCCTACAATGAGCAGTTCTTC. Encoded protein: CATSRTGRPYNEQFF.